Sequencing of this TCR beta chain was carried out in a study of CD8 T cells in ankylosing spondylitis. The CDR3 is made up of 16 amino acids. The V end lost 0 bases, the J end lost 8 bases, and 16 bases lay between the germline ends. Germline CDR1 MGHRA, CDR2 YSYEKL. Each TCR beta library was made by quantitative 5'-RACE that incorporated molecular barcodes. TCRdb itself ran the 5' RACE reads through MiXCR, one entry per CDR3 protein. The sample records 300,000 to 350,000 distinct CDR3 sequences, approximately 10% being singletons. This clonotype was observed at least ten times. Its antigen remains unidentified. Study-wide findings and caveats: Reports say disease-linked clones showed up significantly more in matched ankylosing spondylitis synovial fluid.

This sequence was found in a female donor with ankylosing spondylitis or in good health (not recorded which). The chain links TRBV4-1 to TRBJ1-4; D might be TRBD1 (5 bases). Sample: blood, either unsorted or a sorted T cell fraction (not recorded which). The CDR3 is CASSQEGGAVDEKLFF. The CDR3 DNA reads TGCGCCAGCAGCCAAGAGGGAGGGGCTGTAGACGAAAAACTGTTTTTT.